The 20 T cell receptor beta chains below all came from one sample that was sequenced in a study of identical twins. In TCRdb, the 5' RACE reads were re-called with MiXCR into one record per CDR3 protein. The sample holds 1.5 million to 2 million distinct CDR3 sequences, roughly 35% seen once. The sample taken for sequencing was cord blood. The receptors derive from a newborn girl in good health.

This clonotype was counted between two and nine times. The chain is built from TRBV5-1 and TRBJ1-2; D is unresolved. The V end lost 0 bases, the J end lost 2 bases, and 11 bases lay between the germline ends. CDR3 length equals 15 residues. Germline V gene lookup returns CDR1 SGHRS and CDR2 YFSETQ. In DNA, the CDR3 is TGCGCCAGCAGCTTGGACAACTTCTACAACTATGGCTACACCTTC. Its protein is CASSLDNFYNYGYTF. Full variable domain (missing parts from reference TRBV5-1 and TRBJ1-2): KAGVTQTPRYLIKTRGQQVTLSCSPISGHRSVSWYQQTPGQGLQFLFEYFSETQRNKGNFPGRFSGRQFSNSRSEMNVSTLELGDSALYLCASSLDNFYNYGYTFGSGTRLTVV.

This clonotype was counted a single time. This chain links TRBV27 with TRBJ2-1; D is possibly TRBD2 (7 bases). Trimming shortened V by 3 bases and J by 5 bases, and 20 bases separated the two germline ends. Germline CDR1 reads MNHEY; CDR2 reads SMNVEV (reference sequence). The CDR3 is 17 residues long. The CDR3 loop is CASSFCGRGGTHNEQFF. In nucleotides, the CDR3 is TGTGCCAGCAGTTTTTGCGGTAGGGGGGGGACCCACAATGAGCAGTTCTTC.

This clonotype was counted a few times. CDR3 in amino acids: CASSQEGLAGRGDTQYF. CDR3 DNA: TGTGCCAGCAGCCAAGAGGGACTAGCGGGTAGGGGAGATACGCAGTATTTT. The rearrangement uses TRBV4-2 and TRBJ2-3; 12 positions match TRBD2. The CDR3 runs 17 residues. V lost 0 bases to trimming and J lost 5 bases; unmatched junction nucleotides: 6. Germline lookup yields CDR1 LGHNA and CDR2 YNFKEQ.

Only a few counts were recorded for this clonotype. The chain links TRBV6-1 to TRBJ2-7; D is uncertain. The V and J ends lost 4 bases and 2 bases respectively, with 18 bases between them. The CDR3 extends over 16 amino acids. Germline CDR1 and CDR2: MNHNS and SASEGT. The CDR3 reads CASSAWVLWRAYEQYF. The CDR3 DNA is TGTGCCAGCAGTGCCTGGGTTCTCTGGAGAGCCTACGAGCAGTACTTC.

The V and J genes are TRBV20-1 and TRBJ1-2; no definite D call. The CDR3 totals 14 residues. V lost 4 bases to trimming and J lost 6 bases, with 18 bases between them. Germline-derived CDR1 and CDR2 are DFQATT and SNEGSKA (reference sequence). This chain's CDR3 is CSAKSVGIWDGYTF. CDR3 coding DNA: TGCAGTGCTAAGTCAGTCGGGATCTGGGATGGCTACACCTTC.

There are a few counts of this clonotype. The CDR3, as DNA: TGTGCCATCAGTGACGGGACAGGGGGCACAGATACGCAGTATTTT. Translated: CAISDGTGGTDTQYF. V is TRBV10-3 and J is TRBJ2-3, with TRBD1 matching 10 bases. Germline values: CDR1 ENHRY, CDR2 SYGVKD. The CDR3 is made up of 15 amino acids. With V trimmed by 3 bases and J by 1 base, 1 base remained unmatched.

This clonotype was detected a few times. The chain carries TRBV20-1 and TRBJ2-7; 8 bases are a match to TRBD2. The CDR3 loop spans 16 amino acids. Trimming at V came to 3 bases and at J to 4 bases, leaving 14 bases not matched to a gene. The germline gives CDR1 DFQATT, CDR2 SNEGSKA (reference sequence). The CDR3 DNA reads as TGCAGTGCTAGGGGAGGAGAAAGCGGGAGTGTATACGAGCAGTACTTC. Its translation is CSARGGESGSVYEQYF.

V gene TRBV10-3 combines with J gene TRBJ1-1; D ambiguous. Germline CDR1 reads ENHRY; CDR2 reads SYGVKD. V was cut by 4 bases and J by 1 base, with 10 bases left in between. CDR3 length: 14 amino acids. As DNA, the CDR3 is TGTGCCATCAGTGGGTCACTGGGGAACACTGAAGCTTTCTTT. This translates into CAISGSLGNTEAFF.

Here the CDR3 DNA reads TGTGCCAGTAACCCCGGGACGGCTAGCAATCAGCCCCAGCATTTT. It yields the protein CASNPGTASNQPQHF. V usage is TRBV6-6 and J usage is TRBJ1-5; possibly TRBD1 for D (5 bases). Germline V gene data show CDR1 as MNHNY and CDR2 as SVGAGI (reference sequence). The CDR3 totals 15 residues. Deletions cut 9 bases from V and 0 bases from J, with 15 bases between.

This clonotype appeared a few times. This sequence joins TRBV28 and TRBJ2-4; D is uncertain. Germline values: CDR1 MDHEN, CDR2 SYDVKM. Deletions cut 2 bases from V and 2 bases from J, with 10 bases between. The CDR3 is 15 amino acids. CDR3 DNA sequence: TGTGCCAGCAGTTTAATTATGGGTTCCAAAAACATTCAGTACTTC. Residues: CASSLIMGSKNIQYF.

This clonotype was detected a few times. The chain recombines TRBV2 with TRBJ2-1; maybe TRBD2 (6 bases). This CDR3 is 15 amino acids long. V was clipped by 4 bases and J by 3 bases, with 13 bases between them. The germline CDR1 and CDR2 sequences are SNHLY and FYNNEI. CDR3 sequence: CASSAGSGDYNEQFF. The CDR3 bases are TGTGCCAGCAGTGCGGGGTCGGGAGACTACAATGAGCAGTTCTTC.

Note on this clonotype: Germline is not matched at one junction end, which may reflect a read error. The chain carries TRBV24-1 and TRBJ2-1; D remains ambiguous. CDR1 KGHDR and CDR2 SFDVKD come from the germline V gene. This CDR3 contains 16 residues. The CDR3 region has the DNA TGTGCCGCCAGTGACTCTGGACGAAGCTCCTACAATGAGCAGTTCTTC. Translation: CAASDSGRSSYNEQFF.

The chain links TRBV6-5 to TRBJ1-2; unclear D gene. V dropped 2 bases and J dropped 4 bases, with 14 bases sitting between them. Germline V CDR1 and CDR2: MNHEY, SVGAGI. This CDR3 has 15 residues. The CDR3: CASSYAKSVFYGYTF. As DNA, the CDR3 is TGTGCCAGCAGTTACGCGAAGTCAGTTTTCTATGGCTACACCTTC.

This CDR3 reads CATSDQRQGARSTGELFF. The DNA for the CDR3 is TGTGCCACCAGTGATCAGAGACAGGGGGCGCGGAGCACCGGGGAGCTGTTTTTT. The genes are TRBV24-1 and TRBJ2-2, with 10 bases aligning to TRBD1. This CDR3 comprises 18 residues. The germline V gene has CDR1 KGHDR and CDR2 SFDVKD. The V segment lost 3 bases and the J segment 4 bases; nucleotides outside the gene matches: 10.

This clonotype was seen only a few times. For the CDR3, the DNA is TGTGCCAGCAGTTTAAATCCGGGACAGGGAATAAGGGGCTACACCTTC. Its translation: CASSLNPGQGIRGYTF. This chain links TRBV27 with TRBJ1-2, with 9 bases aligning to TRBD1. The germline V gene has CDR1 MNHEY and CDR2 SMNVEV (reference sequence). The J segment lost 8 bases and the V segment lost 2 bases, leaving 12 bases of the junction unmatched. The CDR3 length is 16 residues.

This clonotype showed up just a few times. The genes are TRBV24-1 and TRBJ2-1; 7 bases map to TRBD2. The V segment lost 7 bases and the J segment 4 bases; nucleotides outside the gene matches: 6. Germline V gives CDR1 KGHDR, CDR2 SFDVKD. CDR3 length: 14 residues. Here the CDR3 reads CATSRGGSYNEQFF. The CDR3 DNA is TGTGCCACCAGCCGTGGCGGGAGTTACAATGAGCAGTTCTTC.

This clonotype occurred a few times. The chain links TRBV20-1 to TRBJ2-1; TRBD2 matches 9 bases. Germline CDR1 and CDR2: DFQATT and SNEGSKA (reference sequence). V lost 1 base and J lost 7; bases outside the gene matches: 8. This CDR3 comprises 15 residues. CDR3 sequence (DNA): TGCAGTGCTAGAGGAGGGACTAGCAGTCGGAATGAGCAGTTCTTC. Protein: CSARGGTSSRNEQFF.

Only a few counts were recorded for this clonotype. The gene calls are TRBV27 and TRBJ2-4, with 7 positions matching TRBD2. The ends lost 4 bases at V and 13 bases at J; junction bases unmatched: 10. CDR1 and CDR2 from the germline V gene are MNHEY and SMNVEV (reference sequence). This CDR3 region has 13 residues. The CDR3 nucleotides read TGTGCCAGCAGTTGGGACTACTACAATGAGCAGTACTTC. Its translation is CASSWDYYNEQYF.

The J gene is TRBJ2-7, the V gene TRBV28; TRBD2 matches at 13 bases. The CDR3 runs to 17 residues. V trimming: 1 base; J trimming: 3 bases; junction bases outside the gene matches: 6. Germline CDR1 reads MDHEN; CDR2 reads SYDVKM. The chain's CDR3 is CASSLSSGLAGRYEQYF. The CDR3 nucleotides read TGTGCCAGCAGTTTATCGTCGGGACTAGCGGGACGCTACGAGCAGTACTTC.

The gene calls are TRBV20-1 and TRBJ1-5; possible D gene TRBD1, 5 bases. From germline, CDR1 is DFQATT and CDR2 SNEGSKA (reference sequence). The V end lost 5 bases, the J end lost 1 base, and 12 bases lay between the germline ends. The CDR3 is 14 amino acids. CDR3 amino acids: CSAPDSLSNQPQHF. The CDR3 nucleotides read TGCAGTGCTCCCGACAGTTTGAGCAATCAGCCCCAGCATTTT.